This T cell receptor (beta chain) was recovered during a study of beta chain features in type 1 diabetes. Reverse transcribing all isolated RNA meant expressed TCRB transcripts were sequenced. The protocol was immunoSEQ multiplex PCR, while the TCRdb copy is restricted to in-frame clones and leaves out a portion. The data hold about 620,000 clones, with 15% to 19% observed a single time. Per the germline V gene, CDR1 is DFQATT and CDR2 is SNEGSKA (reference sequence). Trimming stripped 0 bases from V and 11 bases from J, with 10 bases between. The CDR3 consists of 11 residues. In this sample, this clone turned up a few times.

This sequence was found in a man between 18 and 29 years old in good health. The gene calls are TRBV20-1 and TRBJ1-1; D is unresolved. Input material: naive CD4+ T cells from blood. This chain's CDR3 is CSARERPGAFF. The CDR3 coding sequence is TGCAGTGCTAGAGAGAGGCCTGGGGCTTTCTTT.